The following is a T cell receptor beta chain sequence with its context. The authors generated TCR beta cDNA through 5'RACE template switching with UMIs. With the 5' RACE reads reprocessed, TCRdb shows one record per CDR3 protein and no DNA. In total, the table holds roughly 390,000 distinct CDR3 sequences. These data belong to a study of T cells expressing NK-cell markers. This CDR3 spans 17 amino acids. Germline V gene data show CDR1 as DFQATT and CDR2 as SNEGSKA (reference sequence). The chain joins TRBV20-1 to TRBJ2-3; TCRdb names TRBD1, which stays unverified in the absence of DNA. This TCR came from a man aged 18 to 69 in good health. The sample was blood T cells: a sorted CD56 or NKG2C T cell subset, CD4+ or CD8+ T cells, or bulk PBMC T cells (not recorded which). CDR3 sequence reads: CSARVSGQGGHTDTQYF.